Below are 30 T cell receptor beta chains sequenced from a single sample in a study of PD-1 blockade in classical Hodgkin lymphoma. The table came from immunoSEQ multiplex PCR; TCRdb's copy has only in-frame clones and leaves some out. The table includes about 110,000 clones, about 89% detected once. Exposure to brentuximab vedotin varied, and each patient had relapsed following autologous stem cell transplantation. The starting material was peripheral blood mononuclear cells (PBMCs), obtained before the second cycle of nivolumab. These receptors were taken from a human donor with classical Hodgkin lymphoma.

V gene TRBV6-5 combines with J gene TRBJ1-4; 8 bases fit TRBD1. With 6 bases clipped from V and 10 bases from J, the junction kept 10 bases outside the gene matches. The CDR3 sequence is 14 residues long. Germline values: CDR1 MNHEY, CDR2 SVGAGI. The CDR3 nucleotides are TGTGCCAGCAGCATTAATACAGGGGGTATAAAACTGTTTTTT. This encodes CASSINTGGIKLFF.

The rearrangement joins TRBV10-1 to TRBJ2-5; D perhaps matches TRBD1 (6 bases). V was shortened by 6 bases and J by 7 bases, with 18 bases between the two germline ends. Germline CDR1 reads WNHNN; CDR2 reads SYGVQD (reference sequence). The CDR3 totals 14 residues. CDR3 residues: CASRAGTQSGTQYF. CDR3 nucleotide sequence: TGCGCCAGCAGAGCCGGGACACAGAGTGGGACCCAGTACTTC.

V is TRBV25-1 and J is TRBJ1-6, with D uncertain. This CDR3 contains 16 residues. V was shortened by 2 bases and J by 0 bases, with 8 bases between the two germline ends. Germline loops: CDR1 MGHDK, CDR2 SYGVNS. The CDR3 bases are TGTGCCAGCAGTGAAGCGTGGGGCTCCTATAATTCACCCCTCCACTTT. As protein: CASSEAWGSYNSPLHF.

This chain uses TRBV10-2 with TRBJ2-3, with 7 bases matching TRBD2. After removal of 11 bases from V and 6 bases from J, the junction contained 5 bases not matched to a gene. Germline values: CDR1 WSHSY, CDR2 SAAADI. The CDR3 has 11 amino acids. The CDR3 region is CAGGEGDTQYF. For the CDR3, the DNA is TGCGCCGGTGGGGAGGGGGATACGCAGTATTTT.

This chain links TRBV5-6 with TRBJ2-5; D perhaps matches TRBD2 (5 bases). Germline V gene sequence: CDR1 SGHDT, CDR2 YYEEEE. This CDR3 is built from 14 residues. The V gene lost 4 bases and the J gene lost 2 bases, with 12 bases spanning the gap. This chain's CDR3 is CASSLVGGQETQYF. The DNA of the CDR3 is TGTGCCAGCAGCCTAGTTGGAGGACAAGAGACCCAGTACTTC.

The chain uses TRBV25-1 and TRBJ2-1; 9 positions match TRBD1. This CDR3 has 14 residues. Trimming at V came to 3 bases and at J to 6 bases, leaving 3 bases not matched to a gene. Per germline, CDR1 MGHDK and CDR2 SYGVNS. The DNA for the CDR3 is TGTGCCAGCAGTGATTCGACAGGGGGCAATGAGCAGTTCTTC. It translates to CASSDSTGGNEQFF.

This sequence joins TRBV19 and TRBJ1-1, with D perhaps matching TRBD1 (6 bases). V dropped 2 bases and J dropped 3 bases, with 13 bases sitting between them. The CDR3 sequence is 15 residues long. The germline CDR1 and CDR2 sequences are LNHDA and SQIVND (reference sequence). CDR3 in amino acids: CASSIRGGRDTEAFF. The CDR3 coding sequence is TGTGCCAGTAGTATAAGGGGGGGCCGGGACACTGAAGCTTTCTTT.

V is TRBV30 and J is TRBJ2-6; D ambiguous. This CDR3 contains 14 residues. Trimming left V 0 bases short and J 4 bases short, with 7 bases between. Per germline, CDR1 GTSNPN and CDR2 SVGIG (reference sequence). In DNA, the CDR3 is TGTGCCTGGAGTGTCGGTTCAGGGGCCAACGTCCTGACTTTC. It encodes CAWSVGSGANVLTF. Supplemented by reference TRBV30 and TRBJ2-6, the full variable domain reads SQTIHQWPATLVQPVGSPLSLECTVEGTSNPNLYWYRQAAGRGLQLLFYSVGIGQISSEVPQNLSASRPQDRQFILSSKKLLLSDSGFYLCAWSVGSGANVLTFGAGSRLTVL.

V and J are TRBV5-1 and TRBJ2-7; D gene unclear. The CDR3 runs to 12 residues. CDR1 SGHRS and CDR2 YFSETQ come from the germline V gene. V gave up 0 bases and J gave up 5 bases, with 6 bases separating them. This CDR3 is CASSLVGHEQYF. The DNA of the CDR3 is TGCGCCAGCAGCTTGGTAGGGCACGAGCAGTACTTC.

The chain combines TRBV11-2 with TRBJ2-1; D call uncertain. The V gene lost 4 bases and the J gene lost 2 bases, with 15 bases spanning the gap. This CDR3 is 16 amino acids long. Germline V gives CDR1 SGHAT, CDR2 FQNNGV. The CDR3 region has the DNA TGTGCCAGCAGCTCGACCACGGCTTACCCCTACAATGAGCAGTTCTTC. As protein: CASSSTTAYPYNEQFF.

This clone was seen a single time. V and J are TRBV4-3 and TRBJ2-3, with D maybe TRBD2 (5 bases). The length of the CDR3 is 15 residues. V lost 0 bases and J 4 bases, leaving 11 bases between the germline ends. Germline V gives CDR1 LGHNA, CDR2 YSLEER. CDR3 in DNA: TGCGCCAGCAGCCAAGAGGGCAGGCGGGCAGATACGCAGTATTTT. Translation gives CASSQEGRRADTQYF.

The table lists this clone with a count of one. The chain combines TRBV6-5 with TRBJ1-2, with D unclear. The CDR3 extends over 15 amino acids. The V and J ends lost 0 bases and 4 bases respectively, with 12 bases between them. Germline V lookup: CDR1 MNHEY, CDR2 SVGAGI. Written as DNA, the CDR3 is TGTGCCAGCAGTTACTCGAAAAGCATGGGCTATGGCTACACCTTC. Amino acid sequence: CASSYSKSMGYGYTF.

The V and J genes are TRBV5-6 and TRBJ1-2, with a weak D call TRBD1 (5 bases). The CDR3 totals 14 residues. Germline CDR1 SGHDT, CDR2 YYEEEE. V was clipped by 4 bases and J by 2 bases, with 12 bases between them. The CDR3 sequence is CASSLTDSNYGYTF. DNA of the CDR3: TGTGCCAGCAGCCTTACCGACAGCAACTATGGCTACACCTTC.

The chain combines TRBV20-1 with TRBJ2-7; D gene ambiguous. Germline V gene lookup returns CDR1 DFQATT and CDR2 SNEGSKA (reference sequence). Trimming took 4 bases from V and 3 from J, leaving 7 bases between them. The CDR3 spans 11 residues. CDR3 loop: CSAIEGYEQYF. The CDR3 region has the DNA TGCAGTGCTATTGAAGGCTACGAGCAGTACTTC.

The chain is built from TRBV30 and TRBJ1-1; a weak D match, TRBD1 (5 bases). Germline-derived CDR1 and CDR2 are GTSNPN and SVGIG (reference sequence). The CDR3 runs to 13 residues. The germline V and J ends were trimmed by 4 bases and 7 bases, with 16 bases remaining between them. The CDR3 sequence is CAWTPGGGSEAFF. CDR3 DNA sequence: TGTGCCTGGACCCCAGGTGGGGGAAGTGAAGCTTTCTTT.

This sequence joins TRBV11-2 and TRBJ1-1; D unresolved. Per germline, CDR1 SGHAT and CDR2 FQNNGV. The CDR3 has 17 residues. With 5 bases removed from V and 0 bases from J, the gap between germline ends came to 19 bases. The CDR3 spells CASSPRVRQRLNTEAFF. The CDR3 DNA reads TGTGCCAGCAGCCCTAGAGTGAGGCAACGATTGAACACTGAAGCTTTCTTT. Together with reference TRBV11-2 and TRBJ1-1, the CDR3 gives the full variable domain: EAGVAQSPRYKIIEKRQSVAFWCNPISGHATLYWYQQILGQGPKLLIQFQNNGVVDDSQLPKDRFSAERLKGVDSTLKIQPAKLEDSAVYLCASSPRVRQRLNTEAFFGQGTRLTVV.

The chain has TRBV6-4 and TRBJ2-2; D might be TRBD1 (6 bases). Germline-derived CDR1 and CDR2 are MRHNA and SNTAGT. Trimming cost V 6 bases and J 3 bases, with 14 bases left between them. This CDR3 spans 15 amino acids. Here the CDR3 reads CASRLQGTDTGELFF. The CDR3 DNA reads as TGTGCCAGCAGGCTACAGGGTACGGACACCGGGGAGCTGTTTTTT.

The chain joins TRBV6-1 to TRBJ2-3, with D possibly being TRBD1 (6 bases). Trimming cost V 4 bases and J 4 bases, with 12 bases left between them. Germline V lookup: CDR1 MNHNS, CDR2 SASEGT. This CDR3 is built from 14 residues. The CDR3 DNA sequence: TGTGCCAGCAGTGGGTACAGGGTTGCAGATACGCAGTATTTT. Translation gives CASSGYRVADTQYF.

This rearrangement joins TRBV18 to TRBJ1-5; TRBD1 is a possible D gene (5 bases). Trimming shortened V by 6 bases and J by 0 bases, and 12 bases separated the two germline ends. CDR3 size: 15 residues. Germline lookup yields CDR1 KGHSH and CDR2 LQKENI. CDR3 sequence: CASSSTASSNQPQHF. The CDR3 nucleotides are TGTGCCAGCTCGTCGACAGCGAGTAGCAATCAGCCCCAGCATTTT.

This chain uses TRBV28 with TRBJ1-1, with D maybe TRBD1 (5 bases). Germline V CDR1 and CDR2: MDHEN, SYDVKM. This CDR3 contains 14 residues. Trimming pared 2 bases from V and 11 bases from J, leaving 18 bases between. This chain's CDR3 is CASSLGGGIGEAFF. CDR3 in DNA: TGTGCCAGCAGTTTAGGTGGGGGAATCGGCGAGGCTTTCTTT.

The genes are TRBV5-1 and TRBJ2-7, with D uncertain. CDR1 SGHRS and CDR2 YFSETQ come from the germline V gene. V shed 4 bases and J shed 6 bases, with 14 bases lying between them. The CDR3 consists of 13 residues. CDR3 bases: TGCGCCAGCAGCCCCAGTTCGGTTCCCGAGCAGTACTTC. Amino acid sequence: CASSPSSVPEQYF. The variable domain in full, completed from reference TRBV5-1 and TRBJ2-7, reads KAGVTQTPRYLIKTRGQQVTLSCSPISGHRSVSWYQQTPGQGLQFLFEYFSETQRNKGNFPGRFSGRQFSNSRSEMNVSTLELGDSALYLCASSPSSVPEQYFGPGTRLTVT.

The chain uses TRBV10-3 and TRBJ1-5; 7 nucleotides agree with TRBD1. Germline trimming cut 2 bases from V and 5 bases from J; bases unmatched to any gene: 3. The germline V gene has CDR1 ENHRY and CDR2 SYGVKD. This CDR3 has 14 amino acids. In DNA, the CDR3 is TGTGCCATCAGTGAGGACAGGGAGTATCAGCCCCAGCATTTT. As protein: CAISEDREYQPQHF.

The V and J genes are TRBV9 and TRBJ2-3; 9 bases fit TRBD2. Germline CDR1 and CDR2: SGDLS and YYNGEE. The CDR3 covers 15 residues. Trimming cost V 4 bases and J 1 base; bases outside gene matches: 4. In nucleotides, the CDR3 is TGTGCCAGCAGCACCTTAGCGGGAGGCACAGATACGCAGTATTTT. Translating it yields CASSTLAGGTDTQYF.

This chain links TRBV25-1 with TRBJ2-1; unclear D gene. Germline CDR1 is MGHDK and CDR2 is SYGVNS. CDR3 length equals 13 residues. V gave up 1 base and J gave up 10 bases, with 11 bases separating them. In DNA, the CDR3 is TGTGCCAGCAGTGAATGGAGCGCCACGGAGCAGTTCTTC. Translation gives CASSEWSATEQFF.

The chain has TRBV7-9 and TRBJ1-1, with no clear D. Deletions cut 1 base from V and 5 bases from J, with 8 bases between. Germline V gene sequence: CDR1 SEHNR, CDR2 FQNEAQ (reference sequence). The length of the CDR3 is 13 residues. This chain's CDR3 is CASSLDQETEAFF. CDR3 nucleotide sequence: TGTGCCAGCAGCTTAGATCAGGAAACTGAAGCTTTCTTT.

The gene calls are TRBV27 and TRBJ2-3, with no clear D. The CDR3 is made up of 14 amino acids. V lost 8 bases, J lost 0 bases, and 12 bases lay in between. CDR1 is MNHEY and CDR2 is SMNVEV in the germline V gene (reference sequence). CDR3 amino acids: CASLLRASTDTQYF. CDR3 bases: TGTGCCAGCCTTCTCCGGGCTAGCACAGATACGCAGTATTTT.

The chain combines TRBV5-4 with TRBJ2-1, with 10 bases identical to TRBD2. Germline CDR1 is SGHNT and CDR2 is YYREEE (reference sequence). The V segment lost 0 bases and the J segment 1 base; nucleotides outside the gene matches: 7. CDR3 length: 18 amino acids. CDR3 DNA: TGTGCCAGCAGCTTGGAGGCTAGCGGGAGATCTTCCTACAATGAGCAGTTCTTC. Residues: CASSLEASGRSSYNEQFF.

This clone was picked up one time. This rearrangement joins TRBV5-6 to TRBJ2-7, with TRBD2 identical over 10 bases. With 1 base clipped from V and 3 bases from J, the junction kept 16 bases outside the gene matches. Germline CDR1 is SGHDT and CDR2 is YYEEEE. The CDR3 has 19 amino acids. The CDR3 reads CASSLSPASGRIGSYEQYF. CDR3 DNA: TGTGCCAGCAGCTTGAGCCCCGCTAGCGGGAGAATAGGTAGCTACGAGCAGTACTTC.

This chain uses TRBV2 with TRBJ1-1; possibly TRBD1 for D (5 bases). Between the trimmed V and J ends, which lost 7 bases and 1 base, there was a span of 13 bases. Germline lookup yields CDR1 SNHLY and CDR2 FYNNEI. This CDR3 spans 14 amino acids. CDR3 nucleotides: TGTGCCAGCACCGAGCAGGGTAAGAACACTGAAGCTTTCTTT. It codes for CASTEQGKNTEAFF.

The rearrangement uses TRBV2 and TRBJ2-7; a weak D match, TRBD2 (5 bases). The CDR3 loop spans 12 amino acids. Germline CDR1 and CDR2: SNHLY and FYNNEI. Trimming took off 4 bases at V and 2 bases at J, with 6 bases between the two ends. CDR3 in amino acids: CASSAGAYEQYF. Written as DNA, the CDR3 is TGTGCCAGCAGTGCCGGGGCCTACGAGCAGTACTTC.